Listed below are T cell receptor beta chains from one sample, sequenced in a study of T-cell reconstitution after alpha-beta-depleted transplantation in children. TCRdb analysed the PCR reads with MiXCR anew, one entry per CDR3 protein. This table has 550,000 to 600,000 distinct CDR3 sequences, approximately 22% appearing once. This specimen consisted of PBMCs, mostly from graft donor cells, obtained 360 days after TCRalphabeta/CD19-depleted stem cell transplant. These receptors were collected from a boy under three years old who had a stem cell transplant for acute myeloid leukemia, so the T cells may come from the graft donor. CDR3s include the opening cysteine and the closing phenylalanine or tryptophan. A D gene is named only where the DNA matches it firmly. Expanded clones are given a class, and other clones once, few, many or no size at all.

d_call: NA
j_call: TRBJ2-5
clone_size: many
v_call: TRBV3-1
cdr3_nt: TGTGCCAGCAGCCAGGGTGCAGGGGTATACAGGGAGACCCAGTACTTC
cdr3_aa: CASSQGAGVYRETQYF

d_call: TRBD2
j_call: TRBJ2-2
clone_size: NA
v_call: TRBV10-3
cdr3_nt: TGTGCCATCAGTGAGTCCAGCGGGGGGCCCGTGAGCGGGGAGCTGTTTTTT
cdr3_aa: CAISESSGGPVSGELFF

d_call: NA
j_call: TRBJ2-1
clone_size: NA
v_call: TRBV4-2
cdr3_nt: TGTGCCAGCAGCCAAGATAGAGGACTCTTCATCAATGAGCAGTTCTTC
cdr3_aa: CASSQDRGLFINEQFF

d_call: NA
j_call: TRBJ2-3
clone_size: NA
v_call: TRBV4-1
cdr3_nt: TGCGCCAGCAGCCAAGAATTTGGGACATGGATGGCCGCGGAGATCACAGATACGCAGTATTTT
cdr3_aa: CASSQEFGTWMAAEITDTQYF

d_call: NA
j_call: TRBJ1-1
clone_size: NA
v_call: TRBV28
cdr3_nt: TGTGCCAGCAGTTTACATCAGGGCATGAACACTGAAGCTTTCTTT
cdr3_aa: CASSLHQGMNTEAFF

d_call: NA
j_call: TRBJ2-7
clone_size: NA
v_call: TRBV6-1
cdr3_nt: TGTGCCAGCGCAAGGGCCGTTTCCTACGAGCAGTACTTC
cdr3_aa: CASARAVSYEQYF

d_call: NA
j_call: TRBJ2-1
clone_size: few
v_call: TRBV6-5
cdr3_nt: TGTGCCAGCAGTTACGGCAAGTGGCAGTTCTTC
cdr3_aa: CASSYGKWQFF

d_call: NA
j_call: TRBJ2-7
clone_size: many
v_call: TRBV4-3
cdr3_nt: TGCGCCAGCAGCCAAGAAGAGGGGAACCCCTACGAGCAGTACTTC
cdr3_aa: CASSQEEGNPYEQYF

d_call: NA
j_call: TRBJ2-1
clone_size: NA
v_call: TRBV5-5
cdr3_nt: TGTGCCAGCAGCCCCGCGATTTTAGCGGAGCATCAGTTCTTC
cdr3_aa: CASSPAILAEHQFF

d_call: TRBD2
j_call: TRBJ2-3
clone_size: NA
v_call: TRBV5-6
cdr3_nt: TGTGCCAGCAGGTTCTCGAAACTAGCGGAAGATACGCAGTATTTT
cdr3_aa: CASRFSKLAEDTQYF

d_call: NA
j_call: TRBJ2-3
clone_size: few
v_call: TRBV20-1
cdr3_nt: TGCAGTGGGACAGTTAGCACAGATACGCAGTATTTT
cdr3_aa: CSGTVSTDTQYF

d_call: TRBD1
j_call: TRBJ1-1
clone_size: few
v_call: TRBV6-6
cdr3_nt: TGTGCCAGCAGCCTCCGGACAGGTTTTTTCATGAACACTGAAGCTTTCTTT
cdr3_aa: CASSLRTGFFMNTEAFF

d_call: NA
j_call: TRBJ2-1
clone_size: many
v_call: TRBV7-6
cdr3_nt: TGTGCCAGCAGTTCCGAAGTCTACAATGAGCAGTTCTTC
cdr3_aa: CASSSEVYNEQFF

d_call: NA
j_call: TRBJ2-2
clone_size: NA
v_call: TRBV24-1
cdr3_nt: TGTGCCACCAGTGATGGAAGGTTTTCGACCGGGGAGCTGTTTTTT
cdr3_aa: CATSDGRFSTGELFF

d_call: NA
j_call: TRBJ2-5
clone_size: NA
v_call: TRBV28
cdr3_nt: TGTGCCAGCAGTTTTTCGGCACGAGAGACCCAGTACTTC
cdr3_aa: CASSFSARETQYF

d_call: TRBD2
j_call: TRBJ2-1
clone_size: many
v_call: TRBV6-1
cdr3_nt: TGTGCCAGCAGCCAGACTAGCGGGGGGGGAAGCCGCGGTGAGCAGTTCTTC
cdr3_aa: CASSQTSGGGSRGEQFF

d_call: NA
j_call: TRBJ2-1
clone_size: many
v_call: TRBV6-4
cdr3_nt: TGTGCCAGCACCCCTTTCATCGCCATGGGGCACAGCTCCTACAATGAGCAGTTCTTC
cdr3_aa: CASTPFIAMGHSSYNEQFF

d_call: TRBD1
j_call: TRBJ1-1
clone_size: NA
v_call: TRBV20-1
cdr3_nt: TGCAGTGGAAGGGACAGGGGGCGCGGAAGGAACACTGAAGCTTTCTTT
cdr3_aa: CSGRDRGRGRNTEAFF

d_call: NA
j_call: TRBJ1-2
clone_size: many
v_call: TRBV29-1
cdr3_nt: TGCAGCGTTGAAGAGAAGGCAGGGATGGGGGGCTACACCTTC
cdr3_aa: CSVEEKAGMGGYTF

d_call: TRBD1
j_call: TRBJ1-6
clone_size: many
v_call: TRBV20-1
cdr3_nt: TGCAGTGCTAGTGGGAGGACGGGACAGTCACCCCTCCACTTT
cdr3_aa: CSASGRTGQSPLHF

d_call: NA
j_call: TRBJ2-7
clone_size: few
v_call: TRBV9
cdr3_nt: TGTGCCAGCACCCCCGGGTCGGAATCCTACGAGCAGTACTTC
cdr3_aa: CASTPGSESYEQYF

d_call: NA
j_call: TRBJ2-3
clone_size: many
v_call: TRBV20-1
cdr3_nt: TGCAGTGCTAGAGATGTGGGAAGGACAGATACGCAGTATTTT
cdr3_aa: CSARDVGRTDTQYF

d_call: NA
j_call: TRBJ2-5
clone_size: NA
v_call: TRBV7-2
cdr3_nt: TGTGCCAGCAGCTTAACGGGGCCACAGGGCCCCCAAGAGACCCAGTACTTC
cdr3_aa: CASSLTGPQGPQETQYF

d_call: NA
j_call: TRBJ2-3
clone_size: few
v_call: TRBV27
cdr3_nt: TGTGCCAGCAGTTTATCCCGTCTATCCGGGGGGCACACAGATACGCAGTATTTT
cdr3_aa: CASSLSRLSGGHTDTQYF

d_call: TRBD1
j_call: TRBJ2-5
clone_size: few
v_call: TRBV7-2
cdr3_nt: TGTGCCAGCAGCTTACCCAGGACAGGCCAAGAGACCCAGTACTTC
cdr3_aa: CASSLPRTGQETQYF

d_call: NA
j_call: TRBJ2-1
clone_size: many
v_call: TRBV7-2
cdr3_nt: TGTGCCAGCAGCCCGGACACCTACAATGAGCAGTTCTTC
cdr3_aa: CASSPDTYNEQFF

d_call: TRBD2
j_call: TRBJ2-1
clone_size: few
v_call: TRBV7-2
cdr3_nt: TGTGCCAGCAGCCGAAGCGGGGGGGTCTCCTACAATGAGCAGTTCTTC
cdr3_aa: CASSRSGGVSYNEQFF

d_call: NA
j_call: TRBJ2-3
clone_size: NA
v_call: TRBV7-9
cdr3_nt: TGTGCCAGTCGGACGCACACAGATACGCAGTATTTT
cdr3_aa: CASRTHTDTQYF

d_call: NA
j_call: TRBJ2-7
clone_size: NA
v_call: TRBV4-3
cdr3_nt: TGCGCCAGCAGCCAAGAGTCAGGGGTGTACGAGCAGTACTTC
cdr3_aa: CASSQESGVYEQYF

d_call: TRBD1
j_call: TRBJ1-1
clone_size: NA
v_call: TRBV6-5
cdr3_nt: TGTGCCAGCAGTTCCACAGGGGCGCGGAACACTGAAGCTTTCTTT
cdr3_aa: CASSSTGARNTEAFF

d_call: NA
j_call: TRBJ2-1
clone_size: few
v_call: TRBV12-5
cdr3_nt: TGTGCTAGTGGTTTGATTGTGTCCAGTACCCGGGGTGAGCAGTTCTTC
cdr3_aa: CASGLIVSSTRGEQFF

d_call: TRBD2
j_call: TRBJ2-1
clone_size: NA
v_call: TRBV19
cdr3_nt: TGTGCCAGTAGTATGCGGGCGGGGGATGAGCAGTTCTTC
cdr3_aa: CASSMRAGDEQFF

d_call: NA
j_call: TRBJ2-2
clone_size: NA
v_call: TRBV18
cdr3_nt: TGTGCCAGCTCACCACAGGGGATGAAGAACACCGGGGAGCTGTTTTTT
cdr3_aa: CASSPQGMKNTGELFF

d_call: NA
j_call: TRBJ2-3
clone_size: NA
v_call: TRBV18
cdr3_nt: TGTGCCAGCTCACCCGGGATAAGAGATACGCAGTATTTT
cdr3_aa: CASSPGIRDTQYF

d_call: NA
j_call: TRBJ1-5
clone_size: NA
v_call: TRBV6-1
cdr3_nt: TGTGCCAGCGGGGCGGTTGAGGGGAGCAATCAGCCCCAGCATTTT
cdr3_aa: CASGAVEGSNQPQHF

d_call: TRBD2
j_call: TRBJ2-5
clone_size: NA
v_call: TRBV20-1
cdr3_nt: TGCAGTGCTGATAGCGGGGGGAATCCCTCGGGGGAGACCCAGTACTTC
cdr3_aa: CSADSGGNPSGETQYF

d_call: TRBD2
j_call: TRBJ2-1
clone_size: many
v_call: TRBV6-2/TRBV6-3
cdr3_nt: TGTGCCAGCAGTTCGGAGACTAGCGGGGGGGTGCATGAGCAGTTCTTC
cdr3_aa: CASSSETSGGVHEQFF

d_call: NA
j_call: TRBJ2-5
clone_size: many
v_call: TRBV10-3
cdr3_nt: TGTGCCATCAGTGAGCGGGACACAGAGACCCAGTACTTC
cdr3_aa: CAISERDTETQYF

d_call: NA
j_call: TRBJ2-3
clone_size: many
v_call: TRBV20-1
cdr3_nt: TGCAGTGCTAGAGAGGAGCGCACAGATACGCAGTATTTT
cdr3_aa: CSAREERTDTQYF

d_call: NA
j_call: TRBJ1-2
clone_size: many
v_call: TRBV7-2
cdr3_nt: TGTGCCAGCAGCTTAGGACAGGAGAGGGTTGGCTACACCTTC
cdr3_aa: CASSLGQERVGYTF

d_call: TRBD2
j_call: TRBJ2-1
clone_size: many
v_call: TRBV20-1
cdr3_nt: TGCAGTGCTAGCCGGGCTAGCGGGGCCGGTGAGCAGTTCTTC
cdr3_aa: CSASRASGAGEQFF

d_call: TRBD2
j_call: TRBJ2-7
clone_size: many
v_call: TRBV28
cdr3_nt: TGTGCCAGCAGTTTTAGCGGACTAGCGCTTGAAAAGCAGTACTTC
cdr3_aa: CASSFSGLALEKQYF

d_call: NA
j_call: TRBJ2-1
clone_size: many
v_call: TRBV7-3
cdr3_nt: TGTGCCAGCAGCTTAAATGGAGGGCCCGGTCCGGCCCACAATGAGCAGTTCTTC
cdr3_aa: CASSLNGGPGPAHNEQFF

d_call: NA
j_call: TRBJ2-1
clone_size: few
v_call: TRBV5-1
cdr3_nt: TGCGCCAGCAGATCGAGCGGGACAGGTTACAATGAGCAGTTCTTC
cdr3_aa: CASRSSGTGYNEQFF

d_call: NA
j_call: TRBJ1-5
clone_size: few
v_call: TRBV23-1
cdr3_nt: TGCGCCAGCAGTCAATCAAGAGGGAATGGGTCGTGTTATAGCAATCAGCCCCAGCATTTT
cdr3_aa: CASSQSRGNGSCYSNQPQHF

d_call: NA
j_call: TRBJ2-7
clone_size: NA
v_call: TRBV29-1
cdr3_nt: TGCAGCGTTGAATCACAGGGTTACGAGCAGTACTTC
cdr3_aa: CSVESQGYEQYF

d_call: NA
j_call: TRBJ2-1
clone_size: many
v_call: TRBV7-9
cdr3_nt: TGTGCCAGCAGCTTACGACAGTACAATGAGCAGTTCTTC
cdr3_aa: CASSLRQYNEQFF

d_call: NA
j_call: TRBJ2-1
clone_size: NA
v_call: TRBV12-3/TRBV12-4
cdr3_nt: TGTGCCAGCAGTTCCACCGGGAATGAGCAGTTCTTC
cdr3_aa: CASSSTGNEQFF

d_call: NA
j_call: TRBJ2-5
clone_size: few
v_call: TRBV24-1
cdr3_nt: TGTGCCACCAGTGACCCGAAGCGGGCCGGGGAGACCCAGTACTTC
cdr3_aa: CATSDPKRAGETQYF

d_call: TRBD1
j_call: TRBJ2-1
clone_size: many
v_call: TRBV24-1
cdr3_nt: TGTGCCACCAGTGATTTGGGACAGGGAAGGGACAATGAGCAGTTCTTC
cdr3_aa: CATSDLGQGRDNEQFF

d_call: TRBD2
j_call: TRBJ2-2
clone_size: NA
v_call: TRBV6-5
cdr3_nt: TGTGCCAGCAGTTACTCTCGGGGAGGGATCTCCGCCGGGGAGCTGTTTTTT
cdr3_aa: CASSYSRGGISAGELFF

d_call: TRBD2
j_call: TRBJ2-2
clone_size: NA
v_call: TRBV20-1
cdr3_nt: TGCAGTGCTAGAGAAGCGGGGAAACGGGCCGGGGAGCTGTTTTTT
cdr3_aa: CSAREAGKRAGELFF

d_call: TRBD1
j_call: TRBJ2-1
clone_size: NA
v_call: TRBV5-6
cdr3_nt: TGTGCCAGCAGCCCCGGGACAGGGATCAATGAGCAGTTCTTC
cdr3_aa: CASSPGTGINEQFF

d_call: TRBD1
j_call: TRBJ1-5
clone_size: NA
v_call: TRBV28
cdr3_nt: TGTGCCAGCAGTTTTGGGACAGTCAGCTCTCATCAGCCCCAGCATTTT
cdr3_aa: CASSFGTVSSHQPQHF

d_call: TRBD1
j_call: TRBJ2-5
clone_size: NA
v_call: TRBV29-1
cdr3_nt: TGCAGCGTTGAAAGGGGGCGCTGGGAGACCCAGTACTTC
cdr3_aa: CSVERGRWETQYF

d_call: TRBD1
j_call: TRBJ1-2
clone_size: many
v_call: TRBV7-2
cdr3_nt: TGTGCCAGCGTCCCACCAGGGGGATACTATGGCTACACCTTC
cdr3_aa: CASVPPGGYYGYTF

d_call: TRBD2
j_call: TRBJ2-3
clone_size: few
v_call: TRBV4-2
cdr3_nt: TGTGCCAGCAGCTCACTAGCGGGGGTTAGCACAGATACGCAGTATTTT
cdr3_aa: CASSSLAGVSTDTQYF